A single sample is the source of the 14 T cell receptor beta chains below, sequenced in a study of blood T cell repertoires in COVID-19. Assay: immunoSEQ multiplex PCR; the TCRdb copy retains only in-frame clones and omits some. The data contain roughly 240,000 clones, around 84% of them singletons. Source material: peripheral blood. All receptors derive from a man aged 40-50 years who had recovered from COVID-19.

The chain has TRBV7-2 and TRBJ1-2, with 7 positions matching TRBD1. Germline V gives CDR1 SGHTA, CDR2 FQGNSA. The CDR3 has 14 amino acids. With V trimmed by 5 bases and J by 2 bases, 5 bases remained unmatched. CDR3: CASSRTGNNYGYTF. The DNA for the CDR3 is TGTGCCAGCAGCCGGACAGGAAACAACTATGGCTACACCTTC.

This chain uses TRBV19 with TRBJ1-1; D remains ambiguous. The germline gives CDR1 LNHDA, CDR2 SQIVND (reference sequence). CDR3 length: 14 amino acids. V lost 2 bases to trimming and J lost 1 base, with 8 bases between them. The CDR3, as DNA: TGTGCCAGTAGTATATCTCTGGCGAACACTGAAGCTTTCTTT. Translated: CASSISLANTEAFF. The whole variable domain, filled in from reference TRBV19 and TRBJ1-1, reads DGGITQSPKYLFRKEGQNVTLSCEQNLNHDAMYWYRQDPGQGLRLIYYSQIVNDFQKGDIAEGYSVSREKKESFPLTVTSAQKNPTAFYLCASSISLANTEAFFGQGTRLTVV.

This clone has a single count. Other DNA sequences in the sample encode the same CDR3. CDR3 sequence reads: CASSQDRGSYEQYF. The CDR3 nucleotides are TGCGCCAGCAGCCAGGACAGGGGGAGTTACGAGCAGTACTTC. The V gene is TRBV4-3, the J gene TRBJ2-7; 10 bases are a match to TRBD1. V shed 3 bases and J 4 bases; nucleotides not matched to a gene: 3. CDR1 is LGHNA, CDR2 YSLEER, per germline. The CDR3 has 14 amino acids.

This sequence joins TRBV4-3 and TRBJ1-4, with D maybe TRBD1 (5 bases). Germline V gene sequence: CDR1 LGHNA, CDR2 YSLEER. Trimming cost V 5 bases and J 7 bases, with 17 bases left between them. The CDR3 is made up of 15 amino acids. CDR3 bases: TGCGCCAGCAGCAAAGGGGAGGGGTGGGGTGAAAAACTGTTTTTT. Translated: CASSKGEGWGEKLFF.

This chain uses TRBV12-3 or TRBV12-4 with TRBJ1-2, with TRBD1 identical over 8 bases. Trimming removed 7 bases from V and 6 bases from J; junction bases left unmatched: 7. The CDR3 contains 13 residues. The CDR3 reads CASTRTGRNGYTF. CDR3 DNA: TGTGCCAGCACACGGACAGGGCGAAATGGCTACACCTTC.

The rearrangement uses TRBV19 and TRBJ1-2, with a possible D match to TRBD1 (6 bases). CDR1 and CDR2 from the germline V gene are LNHDA and SQIVND (reference sequence). The CDR3 is 13 amino acids. The V end lost 6 bases, the J end lost 4 bases, and 12 bases lay between the germline ends. This chain's CDR3 is CASSDTGTYGYTF. Written as DNA, the CDR3 is TGTGCCAGTAGCGATACAGGGACCTATGGCTACACCTTC.

This clone was seen a handful of times. The chain carries TRBV12-2 and TRBJ1-2; the table assigns TRBD1, which was not confirmed against the DNA. TRBV12-2 is assigned pseudogene status. This CDR3 region has 14 residues. The CDR3 DNA reads as TGTGCAAGTCGCTTAATGGGCAGGGACTATGGCTACACCTTC. Residues: CASRLMGRDYGYTF.

This chain uses TRBV7-9 with TRBJ2-5; 11 nucleotides align to TRBD2. Looked up from germline, CDR1 is SEHNR and CDR2 is FQNEAQ (reference sequence). With V trimmed by 5 bases and J by 8 bases, 7 bases remained unmatched. This CDR3 spans 14 amino acids. The chain's CDR3 is CASSLLAGGRTQYF. CDR3 coding DNA: TGTGCCAGCAGCCTCCTAGCGGGGGGACGAACCCAGTACTTC.

This clone was counted a few times. The chain links TRBV29-1 to TRBJ1-2; D unresolved. The CDR3 is made up of 12 amino acids. Germline V lookup: CDR1 SQVTM, CDR2 ANQGSEA. V was pared by 4 bases and J by 4 bases, with 10 bases between. The CDR3 nucleotides read TGCAGCGTTGGTTCCGAGTCCTATGGCTACACCTTC. This codes for CSVGSESYGYTF.

A few counts support this clone. This chain links TRBV11-3 with TRBJ1-2; D not certain. The ends were cut back, 5 bases at V and 6 bases at J, with 13 bases in the middle. The CDR3 is 13 residues long. Looked up from germline, CDR1 is SGHNT and CDR2 is YENEEA. The CDR3 DNA reads as TGTGCCAGCAGCCCGACACCGCTGGATGGCTACACCTTC. This translates into CASSPTPLDGYTF.

In regard to this clone: A read error may be the cause here, since a much bigger clone is one base away. The chain recombines TRBV12-3 or TRBV12-4 with TRBJ2-7; a possible D gene is TRBD1 (5 bases). Trimming pared 4 bases from V and 0 bases from J, leaving 7 bases between. This CDR3 contains 13 residues. The DNA for the CDR3 is TGTGCCAGCAGTTGGGGCAGCTCCTACGAGCAGTACTTC. Protein: CASSWGSSYEQYF.

This clone was recorded only once. The genes are TRBV4-3 and TRBJ1-5, with 8 positions matching TRBD1. The V gene end was trimmed by 6 bases and the J gene end by 0 bases; junction bases not matched to a gene: 4. Per germline, CDR1 LGHNA and CDR2 YSLEER. The CDR3 spans 15 residues. CDR3 nucleotide sequence: TGCGCCAGCAGTCGGGACAGGTATAGCAATCAGCCCCAGCATTTT. It is translated as CASSRDRYSNQPQHF.

The genes are TRBV10-3 and TRBJ2-7; TRBD2 agrees at 13 bases. The CDR3 sequence is 15 residues long. Germline CDR1 is ENHRY and CDR2 is SYGVKD. The V segment lost 5 bases and the J segment 5 bases; nucleotides outside the gene matches: 6. The CDR3 DNA sequence: TGTGCCATCAGTCTTGGACTAGCGGGAGATAACGAGCAGTACTTC. It encodes CAISLGLAGDNEQYF.

V usage is TRBV5-4 and J usage is TRBJ2-7; 7 nucleotides match TRBD1. The CDR3 has 14 residues. J was trimmed by 6 bases and V by 2 bases; bases with no gene match: 8. Germline CDR1 reads SGHNT; CDR2 reads YYREEE (reference sequence). The CDR3 DNA sequence: TGTGCCAGCAGCTTTGAAGTCAGGGGGAGCGAGCAGTACTTC. It translates to CASSFEVRGSEQYF.